This T cell receptor beta chain was documented in a study of blood T cell repertoires in COVID-19. About the research overall: Both acute and convalescent COVID-19 samples were obtained from the United States, Italy and Spain. Nucleic acid was either cDNA or gDNA, and it came from T cells, B-cell-depleted T cells, or PBMCs.

In the authors' workflow: Amplification with reference gene primers provided the estimates of nucleated cell counts. Only in-frame clones appear in the TCRdb table, and some are missing; sequencing was by immunoSEQ multiplex PCR. D and trimming come from the DNA, and the V and J calls and clone size come from that table. This sample has 200,000 to 250,000 clones, with 84% found just once. Input material: peripheral blood. The source of this sequence is a woman in her sixties or seventies with acute or convalescent COVID-19.

CDR3 loop: CAWSGFTANEQFF. DNA for the CDR3: TGTGCCTGGAGTGGGTTCACAGCTAATGAGCAGTTCTTC. The chain couples TRBV30 to TRBJ2-1; unclear D gene. CDR1 is GTSNPN and CDR2 is SVGIG in the germline V gene (reference sequence). Between the trimmed V and J ends, which lost 1 base and 7 bases, there was a span of 11 bases. CDR3 length equals 13 residues.